The 27 T cell receptor beta chains presented below share a single source sample, sequenced in a study of T cells in narcolepsy. Profiled with immunoSEQ multiplex PCR; TCRdb holds only in-frame clones, not every one. The sample records 30,000 to 40,000 clones, 82% being singletons. Sequencing used CD45RA- memory CD4+ T cells from PBMCs. The receptors stem from a human donor with narcolepsy.

The gene calls are TRBV7-2 and TRBJ1-1; D not resolved. V was trimmed by 3 bases and J by 2 bases, leaving 7 bases between them. The CDR3 is made up of 13 amino acids. Germline V gene sequence: CDR1 SGHTA, CDR2 FQGNSA. The CDR3 DNA reads TGTGCCAGCAGCTTGGCAGGTAACACTGAAGCTTTCTTT. This sequence encodes CASSLAGNTEAFF.

This sequence joins TRBV5-1 and TRBJ2-3; D is ambiguous. The CDR3 has 14 amino acids. Germline V CDR1 and CDR2: SGHRS, YFSETQ. Trimming cost V 2 bases and J 5 bases, with 12 bases left between them. CDR3 nucleotide sequence: TGCGCCAGCAGCTTAGGGCCGACCGGAGATACGCAGTATTTT. Amino acid sequence: CASSLGPTGDTQYF. The full variable domain, its missing parts supplied by reference TRBV5-1 and TRBJ2-3, is KAGVTQTPRYLIKTRGQQVTLSCSPISGHRSVSWYQQTPGQGLQFLFEYFSETQRNKGNFPGRFSGRQFSNSRSEMNVSTLELGDSALYLCASSLGPTGDTQYFGPGTRLTVL.

The chain employs TRBV19 and TRBJ1-5, with a tentative D call TRBD1 (6 bases). CDR3 length: 13 residues. V was shortened by 4 bases and J by 4 bases, with 8 bases between the two germline ends. The germline V gene encodes CDR1 LNHDA and CDR2 SQIVND (reference sequence). The CDR3 DNA reads TGTGCCAGTAGTACCGACAGGAATCAGCCCCAGCATTTT. This gives the protein CASSTDRNQPQHF.

The chain uses TRBV7-9 and TRBJ2-1; the D gene is possibly TRBD2 (5 bases). CDR1 is SEHNR, CDR2 FQNEAQ, per germline (reference sequence). The CDR3 loop spans 13 amino acids. V lost 3 bases, J lost 8 bases, and 11 bases lay in between. The CDR3 region is CASSFSSNDEQFF. In nucleotides, the CDR3 is TGTGCCAGCAGCTTCTCTAGCAACGATGAGCAGTTCTTC.

V usage is TRBV11-2 and J usage is TRBJ1-1; possibly TRBD1 for D (6 bases). The CDR3 length is 14 residues. Trimming stripped 4 bases from V and 3 bases from J, with 12 bases between. Germline V CDR1 and CDR2: SGHAT, FQNNGV. The CDR3 DNA follows: TGTGCCAGCAGCTCTTTTCGGGGGCACACTGAAGCTTTCTTT. Translating it yields CASSSFRGHTEAFF.

V usage is TRBV2 and J usage is TRBJ2-7; a possible D gene is TRBD2 (5 bases). The CDR3 runs to 19 residues. With 2 bases removed from V and 1 base from J, the gap between germline ends came to 24 bases. Germline CDR1 is SNHLY and CDR2 is FYNNEI. The CDR3 DNA reads TGTGCCAGCAGTGAAAGCGGAAGACTAACGATATGGGGTTCCTACGAGCAGTACTTC. Protein sequence: CASSESGRLTIWGSYEQYF. Filled out from reference TRBV2 and TRBJ2-7, the complete variable domain reads EPEVTQTPSHQVTQMGQEVILRCVPISNHLYFYWYRQILGQKVEFLVSFYNNEISEKSEIFDDQFSVERPDGSNFTLKIRSTKLEDSAMYFCASSESGRLTIWGSYEQYFGPGTRLTVT.

This sequence joins TRBV10-3 and TRBJ2-5, with 9 bases lining up with TRBD1. The CDR3 sequence is 15 residues long. CDR1 and CDR2 from the germline V gene are ENHRY and SYGVKD. V shed 6 bases and J 0 bases; nucleotides not matched to a gene: 5. The CDR3 DNA reads as TGTGCCATCAGGGCCGGGACAGGGAACCAAGAGACCCAGTACTTC. As protein: CAIRAGTGNQETQYF.

The chain uses TRBV18 and TRBJ2-1; TRBD1 aligns across 11 bases. Germline assignment: CDR1 KGHSH and CDR2 LQKENI. This CDR3 is built from 16 residues. V lost 3 bases, J lost 8 bases, and 9 bases stayed unmatched. CDR3 sequence reads: CASSPWTGGGRDEQFF. The DNA of the CDR3 is TGTGCCAGCTCACCGTGGACAGGGGGCGGACGGGATGAGCAGTTCTTC.

The chain carries TRBV6-9 and TRBJ2-5; 12 bases are a match to TRBD2. The CDR3 loop spans 15 amino acids. Per the germline V gene, CDR1 is MNHGY and CDR2 is SVAAGI. Trimming cost V 3 bases and J 5 bases; bases outside gene matches: 4. The CDR3, as DNA: TGTGCCAGCAGTTACCTAGCGGGGGGGCGTGAGACCCAGTACTTC. Translating it yields CASSYLAGGRETQYF.

J is TRBJ2-3 and V is TRBV7-2, with TRBD2 matching over 11 bases. The germline CDR1 and CDR2 sequences are SGHTA and FQGNSA. This CDR3 contains 16 residues. V gave up 2 bases and J gave up 1 base; unmatched junction bases: 2. CDR3 nucleotide sequence: TGTGCCAGCAGCTTAATAGCGGGGGGGGGCACAGATACGCAGTATTTT. The encoded protein is CASSLIAGGGTDTQYF.

The chain links TRBV29-1 to TRBJ2-1, with TRBD2 matching 9 bases. CDR1 and CDR2 (germline): SQVTM, ANQGSEA. The CDR3 loop spans 14 amino acids. V lost 2 bases to trimming and J lost 7 bases; unmatched junction nucleotides: 6. The CDR3 spells CSVERREGGNEQFF. CDR3 bases: TGCAGCGTTGAAAGGCGGGAGGGAGGGAATGAGCAGTTCTTC.

V usage is TRBV7-9 and J usage is TRBJ2-7, with unresolved D. The CDR3 length is 14 residues. The germline V and J ends were trimmed by 1 base and 2 bases, with 9 bases remaining between them. The germline V gene encodes CDR1 SEHNR and CDR2 FQNEAQ (reference sequence). This chain's CDR3 is CASSLGSLTYEQYF. In DNA, the CDR3 is TGTGCCAGCAGCTTAGGCAGCCTTACCTACGAGCAGTACTTC.

The J gene is TRBJ1-5, the V gene TRBV2, with D possibly TRBD1 on 6 matching bases. V lost 4 bases and J lost 4, with 11 bases in between. This CDR3 is 14 amino acids long. The germline gives CDR1 SNHLY, CDR2 FYNNEI. The CDR3 bases are TGTGCCAGCAGTGCGCAGGGGCAAAATCAGCCCCAGCATTTT. It is translated as CASSAQGQNQPQHF.

This clone was recorded only once. This chain connects TRBV7-2 to TRBJ2-1, with 7 bases matching TRBD2. Trimming took 0 bases from V and 6 from J; bases not matched to a gene: 5. This CDR3 region has 15 residues. CDR1 is SGHTA, CDR2 FQGNSA, per germline. The CDR3 DNA reads as TGTGCCAGCAGCTTAGCCGGGACTACCTTCAATGAGCAGTTCTTC. This sequence encodes CASSLAGTTFNEQFF.

The chain joins TRBV6-5 to TRBJ1-5; D is uncertain. The CDR3 is 14 residues long. CDR1 and CDR2 (germline): MNHEY, SVGAGI. Between the trimmed V and J ends, which lost 4 bases and 6 bases, there was a span of 13 bases. CDR3 residues: CASSSTRKGQPQHF. Here the CDR3 DNA reads TGTGCCAGCAGTTCGACCAGAAAAGGTCAGCCCCAGCATTTT.

This chain links TRBV12-5 with TRBJ1-1; tentatively, D is TRBD1 (5 bases). CDR3 length equals 13 residues. Per the germline V gene, CDR1 is LGHNT and CDR2 is FRNRAP. Trimming took 5 bases from V and 3 from J, leaving 10 bases between them. Here the CDR3 DNA reads TGTGCTAGTGGTCAATCGGGGGACACTGAAGCTTTCTTT. Protein product: CASGQSGDTEAFF.

CDR3 in DNA: TGCGCCAGCAGCCAAGGCTCGGGGTTCGGGGAGCTGTTTTTT. The encoded protein is CASSQGSGFGELFF. The rearrangement links TRBV4-3 to TRBJ2-2, with D possibly being TRBD2 (5 bases). Trimming shortened V by 1 base and J by 7 bases, and 10 bases separated the two germline ends. CDR1 and CDR2 (germline): LGHNA, YSLEER. This CDR3 has 14 residues.

The J gene is TRBJ2-1, the V gene TRBV11-3, with 8 bases that match TRBD1. V trimming: 6 bases; J trimming: 5 bases; junction bases outside the gene matches: 6. The CDR3 covers 14 residues. The V gene's germline CDR1 is SGHNT and CDR2 YENEEA. CDR3 DNA: TGTGCCAGCAGTTCCCGGACAGGGAACAATGAGCAGTTCTTC. The encoded protein is CASSSRTGNNEQFF.

The chain couples TRBV7-2 to TRBJ2-1; 7 nucleotides match TRBD1. Germline V gene lookup returns CDR1 SGHTA and CDR2 FQGNSA. The CDR3 sequence is 16 residues long. V was pared by 7 bases and J by 0 bases, with 9 bases of the junction left unmatched. The DNA for the CDR3 is TGTGCCAGCAAGACAGGGTCTTTGAGCTCCTACAATGAGCAGTTCTTC. This gives the protein CASKTGSLSSYNEQFF.

DNA for the CDR3: TGTGCCAGCAGGGTATGGACCGAGGACACTGAAGCTTTCTTT. This sequence encodes CASRVWTEDTEAFF. J is TRBJ1-1 and V is TRBV28; D not certain. CDR1 is MDHEN and CDR2 is SYDVKM in the germline V gene. V lost 6 bases, J lost 3 bases, and 14 bases lay in between. CDR3 size: 14 residues.

The chain recombines TRBV11-2 with TRBJ2-7; 7 nucleotides agree with TRBD1. Germline lookup yields CDR1 SGHAT and CDR2 FQNNGV. The CDR3 contains 15 residues. V shed 5 bases, J shed 5 bases, and the junction held 12 bases outside the gene matches. The CDR3 spells CASSPQDRDIDEQYF. CDR3 in DNA: TGTGCCAGCAGCCCGCAAGACAGGGATATCGACGAGCAGTACTTC.

The chain carries TRBV7-2 and TRBJ2-5; D possibly uses TRBD1 or TRBD2 (6 bases each). This CDR3 spans 13 amino acids. Trimming removed 4 bases at V and 6 bases at J, with 12 bases between. Germline V CDR1 and CDR2: SGHTA, FQGNSA. CDR3 nucleotides: TGTGCCAGCAGCTCCACAGGGAGGCAGACCCAGTACTTC. Its protein is CASSSTGRQTQYF. The full variable domain, rest sourced from reference TRBV7-2 and TRBJ2-5, is GAGVSQSPSNKVTEKGKDVELRCDPISGHTALYWYRQSLGQGLEFLIYFQGNSAPDKSGLPSDRFSAERTGGSVSTLTIQRTQQEDSAVYLCASSSTGRQTQYFGPGTRLLVL.

This sequence joins TRBV30 and TRBJ2-5, with 11 bases lining up with TRBD2. The CDR3 totals 14 residues. V lost 2 bases, J lost 7 bases, and 6 bases stayed unmatched. Germline CDR1 and CDR2: GTSNPN and SVGIG (reference sequence). In nucleotides, the CDR3 is TGTGCCTGGAGTATTAGCGGGGGGGCTGGGACCCAGTACTTC. Translation gives CAWSISGGAGTQYF.

The chain is built from TRBV28 and TRBJ1-1; D remains ambiguous. V was trimmed by 3 bases and J by 8 bases, leaving 10 bases between them. This CDR3 has 12 amino acids. Germline V gene lookup returns CDR1 MDHEN and CDR2 SYDVKM. The CDR3 sequence is CASSLSTTEAFF. The DNA of the CDR3 is TGTGCCAGCAGTTTGTCAACTACCGAAGCTTTCTTT.

The chain joins TRBV5-1 to TRBJ2-7, with 10 bases that match TRBD1. The CDR3 has 15 amino acids. The V gene end was trimmed by 2 bases and the J gene end by 2 bases; junction bases not matched to a gene: 4. Germline CDR1 SGHRS, CDR2 YFSETQ. In DNA form, the CDR3 reads TGCGCCAGCAGCTTCGCCGGGACAGGGGCCTACGAGCAGTACTTC. This gives the protein CASSFAGTGAYEQYF.

This clone was seen once. The chain links TRBV6-1 to TRBJ2-1, with 9 bases fitting TRBD1. There are 16 residues in the CDR3. Germline CDR1 MNHNS, CDR2 SASEGT. J gave up 2 bases and V 4 bases, and 6 bases lay outside the gene matches. CDR3 nucleotides: TGTGCCAGCAGTGTTTCACAGGGGGCCCCCTACAATGAGCAGTTCTTC. Its protein is CASSVSQGAPYNEQFF.

The rearrangement uses TRBV2 and TRBJ2-5; 7 bases align to TRBD2. V gave up 2 bases and J gave up 5 bases; unmatched junction bases: 8. The CDR3 sequence is 15 residues long. Germline V gene lookup returns CDR1 SNHLY and CDR2 FYNNEI. The CDR3 protein is CASSESGRAGETQYF. CDR3 sequence (DNA): TGTGCCAGCAGTGAAAGTGGGAGGGCCGGGGAGACCCAGTACTTC.